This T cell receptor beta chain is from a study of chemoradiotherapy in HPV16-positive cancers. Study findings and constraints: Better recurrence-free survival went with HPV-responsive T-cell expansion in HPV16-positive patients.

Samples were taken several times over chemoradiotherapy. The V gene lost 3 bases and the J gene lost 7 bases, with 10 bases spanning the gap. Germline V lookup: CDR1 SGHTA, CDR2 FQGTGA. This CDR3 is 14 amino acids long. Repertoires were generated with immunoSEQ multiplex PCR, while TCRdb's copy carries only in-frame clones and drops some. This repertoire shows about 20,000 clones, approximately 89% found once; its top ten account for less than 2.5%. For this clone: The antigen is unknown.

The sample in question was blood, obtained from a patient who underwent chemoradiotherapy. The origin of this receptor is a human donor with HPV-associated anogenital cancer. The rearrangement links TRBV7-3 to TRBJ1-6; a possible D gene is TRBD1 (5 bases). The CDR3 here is CASSLGEFNSPLHF. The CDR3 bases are TGTGCCAGCAGCTTGGGGGAATTCAATTCACCCCTCCACTTT.